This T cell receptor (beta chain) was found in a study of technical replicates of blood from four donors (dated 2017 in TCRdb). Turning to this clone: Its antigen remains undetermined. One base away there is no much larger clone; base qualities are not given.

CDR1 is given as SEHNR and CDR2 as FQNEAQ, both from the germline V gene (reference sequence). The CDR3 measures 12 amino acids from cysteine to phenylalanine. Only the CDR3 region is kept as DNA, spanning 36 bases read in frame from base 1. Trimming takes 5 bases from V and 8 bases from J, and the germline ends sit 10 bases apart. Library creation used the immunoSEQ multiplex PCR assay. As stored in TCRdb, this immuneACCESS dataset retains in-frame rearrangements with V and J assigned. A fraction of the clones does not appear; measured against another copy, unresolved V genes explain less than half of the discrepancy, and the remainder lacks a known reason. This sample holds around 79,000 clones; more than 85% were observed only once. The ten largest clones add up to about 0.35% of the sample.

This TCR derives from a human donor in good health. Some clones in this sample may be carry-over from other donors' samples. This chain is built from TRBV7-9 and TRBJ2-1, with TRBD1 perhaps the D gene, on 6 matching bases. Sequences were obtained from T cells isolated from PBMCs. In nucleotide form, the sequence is TGTGCCAGCAGCCTACAGGGCTATGAGCAGTTCTTC. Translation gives CASSLQGYEQFF.